Listed here are 20 T cell receptor beta chains from one sample, sequenced in a study of blood T cell repertoires in COVID-19 (dated by TCRdb to about 2020). The method was the immunoSEQ multiplex PCR assay. TCRdb mirrors the immuneACCESS table, restricted to in-frame sequences. Some clones are absent from its copies; in checked studies, under half trace to an unresolved V gene, and the reason for the others is unknown. This sample comprises a few hundred thousand clones, about 87% of them detected only once. The ten largest account for about 2.1% of the sample. The sample comprised peripheral blood. All receptors come from a woman aged 50 to 65 with acute or convalescent COVID-19.

The chain couples TRBV30 to TRBJ1-1; D is unresolved. The germline V gene has CDR1 GTSNPN and CDR2 SVGIG (reference sequence). The V end was cut by 3 bases, the J end by 5 bases, with 13 bases between. The CDR3 consists of 13 residues. CDR3 in amino acids: CAWSSFWRTEAFF. DNA of the CDR3: TGTGCCTGGAGCTCTTTTTGGAGGACTGAAGCTTTCTTT.

The sample holds one count of this clone. The rearrangement uses TRBV18 and TRBJ2-1; TRBD2 is a possible D gene (6 bases). This CDR3 has 14 amino acids. Trimming pared 2 bases from V and 8 bases from J, leaving 13 bases between. Per the germline V gene, CDR1 is KGHSH and CDR2 is LQKENI. CDR3 nucleotide sequence: TGTGCCAGCTCACCATTGAGCGGGCCTGATGAGCAGTTCTTC. Translated: CASSPLSGPDEQFF. Complete variable domain (other parts from reference TRBV18 and TRBJ2-1): NAGVMQNPRHLVRRRGQEARLRCSPMKGHSHVYWYRQLPEEGLKFMVYLQKENIIDESGMPKERFSAEFPKEGPSILRIQQVVRGDSAAYFCASSPLSGPDEQFFGPGTRLTVL.

The chain couples TRBV5-1 to TRBJ2-1, with 7 bases matching TRBD2. Germline CDR1 reads SGHRS; CDR2 reads YFSETQ. This CDR3 has 16 residues. Germline trimming cut 4 bases from V and 2 bases from J; bases unmatched to any gene: 9. The CDR3: CASSPPAGVTYNEQFF. CDR3 bases: TGCGCCAGCAGCCCCCCTGCGGGAGTAACCTACAATGAGCAGTTCTTC.

The chain links TRBV18 to TRBJ1-6, with D unclear. CDR1 KGHSH and CDR2 LQKENI come from the germline V gene. V shed 2 bases and J shed 10 bases, with 18 bases lying between them. This CDR3 spans 16 amino acids. The DNA for the CDR3 is TGTGCCAGCTCACCATATATTCGGGAGATTTGGTCACCCCTCCACTTT. It codes for CASSPYIREIWSPLHF.

V usage is TRBV5-4 and J usage is TRBJ1-3; D is possibly TRBD1 (6 bases). V shed 3 bases and J shed 5 bases, with 12 bases lying between them. Per the germline V gene, CDR1 is SGHNT and CDR2 is YYREEE (reference sequence). The CDR3 totals 14 residues. The CDR3 here is CASSSDGGRNTIYF. The DNA for the CDR3 is TGTGCCAGCAGCTCGGATGGGGGCCGAAACACCATATATTTT.

V usage is TRBV28 and J usage is TRBJ1-2, with 8 nucleotides matching TRBD1. J was trimmed by 0 bases and V by 2 bases; bases with no gene match: 8. The CDR3 extends over 17 amino acids. The germline V gene has CDR1 MDHEN and CDR2 SYDVKM. This CDR3 reads CASSLRGQAQANYGYTF. The CDR3 DNA reads TGTGCCAGCAGTTTAAGGGGACAGGCCCAAGCTAACTATGGCTACACCTTC.

The gene calls are TRBV19 and TRBJ1-1; possible D gene TRBD1, 6 bases. The CDR3 has 15 amino acids. Germline assignment: CDR1 LNHDA and CDR2 SQIVND (reference sequence). Trimming took 5 bases from V and 6 from J, leaving 19 bases between them. CDR3 in DNA: TGTGCCAGTAGTTCCTCGGCAGGGGCCTATTCTGAAGCTTTCTTT. Translation gives CASSSSAGAYSEAFF.

The rearrangement joins TRBV5-1 to TRBJ1-4; no definite D call. The CDR3 totals 16 residues. Germline V gene lookup returns CDR1 SGHRS and CDR2 YFSETQ. V shed 3 bases and J shed 1 base, with 13 bases lying between them. The CDR3 loop is CASSSLAAQTNEKLFF. The DNA of the CDR3 is TGCGCCAGCAGCTCCCTAGCGGCACAAACTAATGAAAAACTGTTTTTT.

V gene TRBV7-2 combines with J gene TRBJ2-7; TRBD2 might be the D (5 bases). With 6 bases removed from V and 2 bases from J, the gap between germline ends came to 14 bases. The CDR3 loop spans 14 amino acids. Germline assignment: CDR1 SGHTA and CDR2 FQGNSA. The CDR3 loop is CASSQVVGAYEQYF. DNA of the CDR3: TGTGCCAGCAGTCAAGTGGTCGGGGCCTACGAGCAGTACTTC.

In its sample, this clone was seen once. V is TRBV19 and J is TRBJ1-1; D may be TRBD1 (5 bases). Germline V gives CDR1 LNHDA, CDR2 SQIVND (reference sequence). V was trimmed by 6 bases and J by 0 bases, leaving 14 bases between them. CDR3 length: 15 amino acids. The CDR3 is CASRVEDTVNTEAFF. The CDR3 region has the DNA TGTGCCAGTAGGGTCGAGGACACGGTGAACACTGAAGCTTTCTTT.

V and J are TRBV30 and TRBJ2-5; 9 bases map to TRBD2. The germline V gene encodes CDR1 GTSNPN and CDR2 SVGIG (reference sequence). V dropped 0 bases and J dropped 8; count of bases not matched to a gene: 13. The length of the CDR3 is 16 residues. CDR3 bases: TGTGCCTGGAGTGTACGAACTAGCGGGCGCAAGGTAACCCAGTACTTC. It translates to CAWSVRTSGRKVTQYF.

The CDR3 sequence: CASSPDWSTDTQYF. CDR3 in DNA: TGTGCCAGCAGTCCGGACTGGAGCACAGATACGCAGTATTTT. The V and J genes are TRBV5-4 and TRBJ2-3; D possibly corresponds to TRBD2 (5 bases). V was cut by 5 bases and J by 0 bases, with 10 bases left in between. The CDR3 has 14 amino acids. CDR1 is SGHNT, CDR2 YYREEE, per germline (reference sequence).

The chain joins TRBV7-3 to TRBJ2-1, with TRBD1 as a possible D gene (6 bases). The CDR3 has 15 residues. Trimming stripped 8 bases from V and 2 bases from J, with 16 bases between. Germline V gene lookup returns CDR1 SGHTA and CDR2 FQGTGA. The CDR3 is CASCPGGLPYNEQFF. CDR3 DNA sequence: TGTGCCAGCTGCCCTGGGGGCTTACCCTACAATGAGCAGTTCTTC.

The chain has TRBV28 and TRBJ2-3, with 9 bases lining up with TRBD2. The CDR3 totals 15 residues. The V gene end was trimmed by 4 bases and the J gene end by 1 base; junction bases not matched to a gene: 3. The V gene's germline CDR1 is MDHEN and CDR2 SYDVKM. The CDR3 loop reads CASSSASGGTDTQYF. Here the CDR3 DNA reads TGTGCCAGCAGTTCGGCTAGCGGGGGCACAGATACGCAGTATTTT.

This clone was seen a single time. CDR3 DNA: TGTGCCAGCAGCTTACGCGGGGCAGCTTTCTTT. Translated: CASSLRGAAFF. The chain is built from TRBV7-9 and TRBJ1-1; the D gene is possibly TRBD1 (5 bases). There are 11 residues in the CDR3. V was cut by 2 bases and J by 10 bases, with 8 bases left in between. Germline V gene data show CDR1 as SEHNR and CDR2 as FQNEAQ (reference sequence).

The chain uses TRBV5-1 and TRBJ2-2; 9 nucleotides match TRBD1. J was trimmed by 2 bases and V by 4 bases; bases with no gene match: 3. In germline, CDR1 is SGHRS, CDR2 YFSETQ. This CDR3 comprises 15 residues. The CDR3 DNA reads as TGCGCCAGCAGCACGGGACAGGGAAACACCGGGGAGCTGTTTTTT. This gives the protein CASSTGQGNTGELFF.

The chain joins TRBV24-1 to TRBJ2-5, with D perhaps TRBD1 (7 bases). The V end lost 3 bases, the J end lost 4 bases, and 14 bases lay between the germline ends. The CDR3 is made up of 15 amino acids. From germline, CDR1 is KGHDR and CDR2 SFDVKD. CDR3 in amino acids: CATSDPGGRGETQYF. In nucleotides, the CDR3 is TGTGCCACCAGTGATCCAGGGGGGCGCGGAGAGACCCAGTACTTC.

This rearrangement joins TRBV19 to TRBJ1-5; a possible D gene is TRBD1 (6 bases). The V gene lost 2 bases and the J gene lost 1 base, with 9 bases spanning the gap. Germline CDR1 LNHDA, CDR2 SQIVND (reference sequence). There are 15 residues in the CDR3. The CDR3 loop reads CASSISQGSNQPQHF. The CDR3 nucleotides read TGTGCCAGTAGTATATCTCAGGGGAGCAATCAGCCCCAGCATTTT.

A single count supports this clone. V and J are TRBV5-4 and TRBJ2-7, with 11 positions matching TRBD1. The junction had 1 base not matched to a gene; V was cut back by 3 bases and J by 5 bases. Per the germline V gene, CDR1 is SGHNT and CDR2 is YYREEE (reference sequence). The length of the CDR3 is 13 residues. As DNA, the CDR3 is TGTGCCAGCAGCTGGGACAGGGGGGACGAGCAGTACTTC. Its protein is CASSWDRGDEQYF.

This clone was observed once. V and J are TRBV9 and TRBJ1-4; 9 bases align to TRBD1. The CDR3 is made up of 15 amino acids. After removal of 4 bases from V and 7 bases from J, the junction contained 8 bases not matched to a gene. Germline V gives CDR1 SGDLS, CDR2 YYNGEE. CDR3 residues: CASSTSGTGFEKLFF. The DNA of the CDR3 is TGTGCCAGCAGCACCTCCGGGACAGGGTTTGAAAAACTGTTTTTT.